This TCR beta chain came from a study of cytomegalovirus exposure and HLA in healthy donors. Primers included in the PCR were 60 Vbeta and 13 Jbeta primers. The table came from immunoSEQ multiplex PCR; TCRdb's copy has only in-frame clones and leaves some out. The data show 140,000 or so clones, about 82% seen once. This clone was recorded only once. The CDR3 is 14 residues long. V lost 3 bases to trimming and J lost 1 base; unmatched junction nucleotides: 1. Germline-derived CDR1 and CDR2 are MDHEN and SYDVKM. The V gene is TRBV28, the J gene TRBJ2-3, with 7 bases identical to TRBD2. Sequenced input: PBMCs. The origin of this receptor is a woman aged 35 to 49 in good health and CMV-seropositive. CDR3 region: CASSLGGGTDTQYF. The CDR3 nucleotides read TGTGCCAGCAGTTTGGGGGGGGGCACAGATACGCAGTATTTT.